Below are 4 T cell receptor beta chains sequenced from a single sample in a study of T cells in Graves' hyperthyroidism and ophthalmopathy. Amplified regions were TCR beta CDR3 sequences from RNA transcripts. HTBI primers were employed in a first-round RT-PCR of the TCR CDR3. A single record per CDR3 protein comes from TCRdb applying MiXCR to the multiplex PCR reads. This repertoire shows over 150,000 distinct CDR3 sequences, over 15% found once; its top ten account for 25% to 30%. The sample comprised blood. These receptor sequences come from a woman aged 45-65 years with Graves' hyperthyroidism.

Many counts were recorded for this clonotype. The V call is TRBV7-9, the J call TRBJ2-1, with 7 bases matching TRBD2. With V trimmed by 4 bases and J by 6 bases, 6 bases remained unmatched. This CDR3 comprises 14 residues. CDR1 is SEHNR, CDR2 FQNEAQ, per germline (reference sequence). The chain's CDR3 is CASSYGLVGNEQFF. The CDR3 bases are TGTGCCAGCAGCTATGGACTAGTCGGCAATGAGCAGTTCTTC.

The V call is TRBV6-5, the J call TRBJ2-5; D may be TRBD1 (6 bases). This CDR3 has 16 amino acids. With 0 bases removed from V and 2 bases from J, the gap between germline ends came to 13 bases. CDR1 MNHEY and CDR2 SVGAGI come from the germline V gene. The DNA of the CDR3 is TGTGCCAGCAGTTACTCGAAGGACAGTCAACAAGAGACCCAGTACTTC. It encodes CASSYSKDSQQETQYF.

There are many counts of this clonotype. V and J are TRBV28 and TRBJ1-5; 9 nucleotides agree with TRBD1. The CDR3 runs 14 residues. The germline CDR1 and CDR2 sequences are MDHEN and SYDVKM. V dropped 8 bases and J dropped 5; count of bases not matched to a gene: 7. The CDR3 DNA sequence: TGTGCCAGCCGAATCACAGGGGGCGATCAGCCCCAGCATTTT. This translates into CASRITGGDQPQHF. Based on the CDR3 plus reference TRBV28 and TRBJ1-5, the full variable domain is DVKVTQSSRYLVKRTGEKVFLECVQDMDHENMFWYRQDPGLGLRLIYFSYDVKMKEKGDIPEGYSVSREKKERFSLILESASTNQTSMYLCASRITGGDQPQHFGDGTRLSIL.

This clonotype was counted ten times or more. For the CDR3, the DNA is TGTGCCAGTAGGACGGGGCCTTACAATGAGCAGTTCTTC. Translation: CASRTGPYNEQFF. The V and J genes are TRBV19 and TRBJ2-1; the D gene could be TRBD1 or TRBD2 (5 bases each). The length of the CDR3 is 13 residues. The V end lost 6 bases, the J end lost 4 bases, and 10 bases lay between the germline ends. Germline values: CDR1 LNHDA, CDR2 SQIVND (reference sequence).